A selection of T cell receptor beta chains follows, all from one sample in a study of CD8 T cells in Susac syndrome. One entry per CDR3 protein, called by TCRdb with MiXCR from the immunoSEQ multiplex PCR reads. The table lists over 130,000 distinct CDR3 sequences, more than 85% of them singletons. Sequences were obtained from CD4+ T cells from PBMCs. These receptors originate from a human donor with Susac syndrome. CDR3s include the opening cysteine and the closing phenylalanine or tryptophan. The D gene is left open where the match is weak. Only some rows state a clone size, as once, few, many or a class for expanded clones.

size: once
V: TRBV5-5
D: TRBD1
J: TRBJ1-2
DNA: TGTGCCAGCAGCTCCGCGGACAGGACTAACTATGGCTACACCTTC
CDR3: CASSSADRTNYGYTF

size: NA
V: TRBV9
D: NA
J: TRBJ1-1
DNA: TGTGCCAGCAGCGGGGGGGACGGAGGAAAGAACACTGAAGCTTTCTTT
CDR3: CASSGGDGGKNTEAFF

size: NA
V: TRBV12-3/TRBV12-4
D: NA
J: TRBJ1-1
DNA: TGTGCCAGCAGTCCCCCGGGGATTCACACTGAAGCTTTCTTT
CDR3: CASSPPGIHTEAFF

size: NA
V: TRBV20-1
D: TRBD2
J: TRBJ2-7
DNA: TGCAGTGCTAGAGTCCCGGTAGCGGGAGCATCCTACGAGCAGTACTTC
CDR3: CSARVPVAGASYEQYF

size: NA
V: TRBV12-3/TRBV12-4
D: TRBD2
J: TRBJ2-5
DNA: TGTGCCAGCAGAGCCGGGACTACCCAAGAGACCCAGTACTTC
CDR3: CASRAGTTQETQYF

size: once
V: TRBV20-1
D: TRBD1
J: TRBJ2-7
DNA: TGCAGTGCTAGAGACCCATTTGGACAGGGCTACGAGCAGTACTTC
CDR3: CSARDPFGQGYEQYF

size: NA
V: TRBV7-8
D: NA
J: TRBJ2-7
DNA: TGTGCCAGCAGCCTGGGGTGGCGGGGATACACCTACGAGCAGTACTTC
CDR3: CASSLGWRGYTYEQYF

size: NA
V: TRBV29-1
D: TRBD1
J: TRBJ1-2
DNA: TGCAGCGCTAGGAACAGGGGGCTCGGCTACACCTTC
CDR3: CSARNRGLGYTF

size: once
V: TRBV3-1
D: NA
J: TRBJ2-5
DNA: TGTGCCAGCAGCCAAGCCGACGGGACCCAGTACTTC
CDR3: CASSQADGTQYF

size: few
V: TRBV10-3
D: NA
J: TRBJ1-3
DNA: TGTGCCATCAGCCAGGTTAGCTCTGGAAACACCATATATTTT
CDR3: CAISQVSSGNTIYF

size: once
V: TRBV5-4
D: NA
J: TRBJ1-2
DNA: TGTGCCAGCAGCTTGGACCTAGGGAAGGGCTATGGCTACACCTTC
CDR3: CASSLDLGKGYGYTF

size: NA
V: TRBV2
D: NA
J: TRBJ2-3
DNA: TGTGCCAGCAGAGGGCCAGGGAGAGGCCCAGATACGCAGTATTTT
CDR3: CASRGPGRGPDTQYF

size: NA
V: TRBV18
D: NA
J: TRBJ2-3
DNA: TGTGCCAGCTCACCCCGGACAGTCACAGATACGCAGTATTTT
CDR3: CASSPRTVTDTQYF

size: NA
V: TRBV20-1
D: TRBD1
J: TRBJ2-7
DNA: TGCAGTGCTGTTCAGGGGGAGGAGCAGTACTTC
CDR3: CSAVQGEEQYF

size: NA
V: TRBV9
D: NA
J: TRBJ2-6
DNA: TGTGCCAGCAGCATTACAGGGTTAGCCGCTGGGGCCAACGTCCTGACTTTC
CDR3: CASSITGLAAGANVLTF

size: NA
V: TRBV7-2
D: NA
J: TRBJ1-4
DNA: TGTGCCAGCAGCCCCCTGGGGGGCGCGCGGGAAAAACTGTTTTTT
CDR3: CASSPLGGAREKLFF

size: NA
V: TRBV5-1
D: TRBD1
J: TRBJ2-5
DNA: TGCGCCAGCAGCTTCCCCCCCGGGACAGTGGGAATCGGGACCCAGTACTTC
CDR3: CASSFPPGTVGIGTQYF

size: once
V: TRBV20-1
D: NA
J: TRBJ2-3
DNA: TGCAGTGCTGATGTTGTCAGGAATACGCAGTATTTT
CDR3: CSADVVRNTQYF

size: NA
V: TRBV4-1
D: NA
J: TRBJ2-7
DNA: TGCGCCAGCAGCCAGGTGGGCCGCAGGGACGAGCAGTACTTC
CDR3: CASSQVGRRDEQYF

size: NA
V: TRBV5-1
D: NA
J: TRBJ2-4
DNA: TGCGCCAGCAGCCCGGAGGGACTGCGGGAAAACATTCAGTACTTC
CDR3: CASSPEGLRENIQYF

size: NA
V: TRBV20-1
D: NA
J: TRBJ2-7
DNA: TGCAGTGCTAGAGCTAGCTCAGACTACGAGCAGTACTTC
CDR3: CSARASSDYEQYF

size: NA
V: TRBV29-1
D: NA
J: TRBJ1-2
DNA: TGCAGCGTCTACCCGGCCGATGGCTACACCTTC
CDR3: CSVYPADGYTF

size: NA
V: TRBV30
D: TRBD1
J: TRBJ2-3
DNA: TGTGCCTGGAGTGTGGACAGGAGCCCAGATACGCAGTATTTT
CDR3: CAWSVDRSPDTQYF

size: NA
V: TRBV4-3
D: TRBD2
J: TRBJ2-2
DNA: TGCGCCAGCAGCCAAGGGTCCAGCGGGAGCACCGGGGAGCTGTTTTTT
CDR3: CASSQGSSGSTGELFF

size: NA
V: TRBV6-1
D: TRBD2
J: TRBJ2-1
DNA: TGTGCCAGCTGGACTAGCGGGTGGGGTGAGCAGTTCTTC
CDR3: CASWTSGWGEQFF

size: NA
V: TRBV9
D: NA
J: TRBJ2-1
DNA: TGTGCCAGCAGCACCCAATCCCGGGGCCTCTCCTACAATGAGCAGTTCTTC
CDR3: CASSTQSRGLSYNEQFF

size: NA
V: TRBV12-3/TRBV12-4
D: TRBD2
J: TRBJ2-7
DNA: TGTGCCAGCAGTTCCGAGCGGGAGCCCTCCTACGAGCAGTACTTC
CDR3: CASSSEREPSYEQYF

size: NA
V: TRBV18
D: NA
J: TRBJ2-1
DNA: TGTGCCAGCTCAAACCCCGATAGCAATGAGCAGTTCTTC
CDR3: CASSNPDSNEQFF

size: NA
V: TRBV6-2/TRBV6-3
D: TRBD2
J: TRBJ2-1
DNA: TGTGCCAGCAGTGTAGCGGGGACGAGTAATGAGCAGTTCTTC
CDR3: CASSVAGTSNEQFF

size: NA
V: TRBV30
D: NA
J: TRBJ2-7
DNA: TGTGCCTGGAGCAGAGGACAACTATACGAGCAGTACTTC
CDR3: CAWSRGQLYEQYF

size: NA
V: TRBV30
D: NA
J: TRBJ1-2
DNA: TGTGCCTGGACTCCCGGCGCAGGGTATGGCTACACCTTC
CDR3: CAWTPGAGYGYTF

size: NA
V: TRBV20-1
D: NA
J: TRBJ2-7
DNA: TGCAGTGCTAGTAAGGTCAGGGGAAGCGAGCAGTACTTC
CDR3: CSASKVRGSEQYF

size: NA
V: TRBV12-3/TRBV12-4
D: NA
J: TRBJ1-2
DNA: TGTGCCAGCAGTTTAGGTGGGCCTTTAAGAGGCTACACCTTC
CDR3: CASSLGGPLRGYTF

size: NA
V: TRBV10-3
D: TRBD1
J: TRBJ2-5
DNA: TGTGCCATCACCCCCGGGACAGGGGGGATAGAGACCCAGTACTTC
CDR3: CAITPGTGGIETQYF

size: NA
V: TRBV12-3/TRBV12-4
D: TRBD1
J: TRBJ1-2
DNA: TGTGCCAGCAGCGCACAGGGGGCCAACGGCTACACCTTC
CDR3: CASSAQGANGYTF